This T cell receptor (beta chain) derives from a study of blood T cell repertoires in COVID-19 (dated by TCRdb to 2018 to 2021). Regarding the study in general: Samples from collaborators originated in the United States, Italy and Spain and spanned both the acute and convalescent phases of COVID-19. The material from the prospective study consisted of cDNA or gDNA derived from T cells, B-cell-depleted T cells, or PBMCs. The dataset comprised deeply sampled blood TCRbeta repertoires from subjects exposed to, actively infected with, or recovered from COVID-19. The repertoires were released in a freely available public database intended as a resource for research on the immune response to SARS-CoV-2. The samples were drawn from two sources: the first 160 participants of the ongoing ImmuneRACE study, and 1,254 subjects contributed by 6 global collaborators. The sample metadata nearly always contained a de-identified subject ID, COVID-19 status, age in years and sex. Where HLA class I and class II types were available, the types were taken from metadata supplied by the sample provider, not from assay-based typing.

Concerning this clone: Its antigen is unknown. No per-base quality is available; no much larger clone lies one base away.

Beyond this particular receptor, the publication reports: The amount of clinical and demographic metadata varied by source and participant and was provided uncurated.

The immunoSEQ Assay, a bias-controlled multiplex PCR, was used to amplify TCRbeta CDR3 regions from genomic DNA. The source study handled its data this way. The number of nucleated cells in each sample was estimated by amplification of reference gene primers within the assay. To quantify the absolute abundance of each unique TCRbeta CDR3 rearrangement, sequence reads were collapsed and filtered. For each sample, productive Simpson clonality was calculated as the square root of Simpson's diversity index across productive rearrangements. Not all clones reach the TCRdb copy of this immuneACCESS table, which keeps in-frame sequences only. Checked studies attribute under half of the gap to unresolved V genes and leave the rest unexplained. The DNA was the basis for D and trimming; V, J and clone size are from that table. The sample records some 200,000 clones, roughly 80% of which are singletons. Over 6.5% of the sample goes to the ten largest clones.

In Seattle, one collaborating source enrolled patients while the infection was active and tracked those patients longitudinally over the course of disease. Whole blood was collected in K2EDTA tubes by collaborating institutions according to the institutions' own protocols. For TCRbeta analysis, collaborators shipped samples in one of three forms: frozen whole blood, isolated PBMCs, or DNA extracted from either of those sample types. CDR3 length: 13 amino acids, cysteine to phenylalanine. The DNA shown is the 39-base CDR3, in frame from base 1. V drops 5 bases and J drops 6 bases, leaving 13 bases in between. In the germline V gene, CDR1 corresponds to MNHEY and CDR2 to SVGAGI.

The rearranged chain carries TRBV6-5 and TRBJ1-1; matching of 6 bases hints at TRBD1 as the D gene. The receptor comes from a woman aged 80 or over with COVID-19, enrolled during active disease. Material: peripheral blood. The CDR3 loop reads CASSLPGVAEAFF. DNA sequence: TGTGCCAGCAGTCTACCAGGGGTCGCTGAAGCTTTCTTT.